The source of this TCR beta chain is a study of shared clonotypes between healthy human individuals. The germline V gene encodes CDR1 SGHKS and CDR2 YYEKEE (reference sequence). CDR3 size: 13 residues. V lost 4 bases, J lost 0 bases, and 7 bases lay in between. Study-wide results and limits: Around 5% of naive CD4 clonotypes were common to a few donors.

Points on this clone: Its specificity is not known.

Clones were read by immunoSEQ multiplex PCR, and TCRdb kept only the in-frame ones, dropping some. The sample includes over 2 million clones, around 96% of them seen just once. Terminally differentiated effector memory CD45RA+ cells were excluded from the naive CD8 cells, which were CD45RO-negative and positively selected for CCR7. The sequence was collected from a young man in good health. This chain joins TRBV5-5 and TRBJ1-2; D not certain. Specimen: naive CD8+ T cells sorted from blood. CDR3 DNA: TGTGCCAGCAGCCCTGGGACTAACTATGGCTACACCTTC. This codes for CASSPGTNYGYTF.